Listed below are T cell receptor beta chains from one sample, sequenced in a study of blood T cell repertoires in COVID-19. The protocol was immunoSEQ multiplex PCR, while the TCRdb copy is restricted to in-frame clones and leaves out a portion. The sample carries under 85,000 clones, about four fifths recorded once. Specimen: peripheral blood. These receptors came from a man aged 45-60 years with acute or convalescent COVID-19. The CDR3 runs from the conserved cysteine through the conserved F or W. Some rows have no size entry. The others give once, few or many, or a class for an expanded clone.

V	J	size	length	CDR3
TRBV28	TRBJ2-6	NA	19	CASSSPSGGVFSGANVLTF
TRBV3-1/TRBV3-2	TRBJ2-7	NA	15	CASSQLTSGIYEQYF
TRBV7-2	TRBJ1-3	NA	15	CASSLGTGNPNTIYF
TRBV5-6	TRBJ2-7	once	15	CASSRTNEGSYEQYF
TRBV10-3	TRBJ2-1	NA	15	CAISSGLAGYNEQFF
TRBV7-9	TRBJ1-6	NA	12	CASSHSNSPLHF
TRBV11-3	TRBJ2-2	NA	15	CASSWSGPNTGELFF
TRBV5-1	TRBJ2-3	NA	12	CASSSSTDTQYF
TRBV27	TRBJ1-5	NA	16	CASSSLTGTWVQPQHF
TRBV4-3	TRBJ2-2	NA	17	CASSQDPLAGGVGELFF
TRBV25-1	TRBJ2-2	many	13	CASSDKNTGELFF
TRBV19	TRBJ2-7	NA	15	CASSIATGVTYEQYF
TRBV6-5	TRBJ2-7	few	14	CASSRQINSYEQYF
TRBV7-2	TRBJ2-3	NA	15	CASSRQGMATDTQYF
TRBV29-1	TRBJ1-2	NA	14	CSVENGGPNYGYTF
TRBV6-6	TRBJ2-2	NA	16	CASSYSEGGRTGELFF
TRBV5-8	TRBJ2-7	NA	15	CASSSPGQGSHEQYF
TRBV30	TRBJ2-5	NA	12	CAWGQARETQYF
TRBV18	TRBJ2-1	NA	15	CASSPQDSSYNEQFF
TRBV5-6	TRBJ2-2	once	17	CASSLVLAGGHTGELFF
TRBV7-2	TRBJ1-4	NA	15	CASSSGAGTEEKLFF
TRBV2	TRBJ1-6	NA	15	CASSEEGQGFSPLHF
TRBV30	TRBJ1-5	few	12	CAWSRGNQPQHF
TRBV7-9	TRBJ1-3	NA	15	CASSLQVPSGNTIYF
TRBV19	TRBJ2-7	NA	15	CASNPAVGQGGEQYF
TRBV4-3	TRBJ1-3	NA	15	CASSQELSSGNTIYF
TRBV10-3	TRBJ2-5	NA	13	CATEGGVGETQYF
TRBV3-1/TRBV3-2	TRBJ1-2	NA	16	CASSQAGTGVNYGYTF
TRBV5-1	TRBJ1-1	few	14	CASSLMTGGTEAFF
TRBV5-1	TRBJ2-7	NA	13	CASSLNSGDEQYF
TRBV6-6	TRBJ1-1	NA	15	CASSYRKGSNTEAFF
TRBV28	TRBJ2-7	NA	14	CATGARVLRYEQYF
TRBV6-5	TRBJ2-5	NA	13	CASSYHSKETQYF
TRBV6-5	TRBJ1-5	NA	13	CASRATGNQPQHF
TRBV19	TRBJ2-1	NA	15	CASSTSGRAFDEQFF
TRBV18	TRBJ2-3	NA	16	CASSPNSGGATDTQYF
TRBV9	TRBJ1-2	NA	13	CASSVVGNYGYTF
TRBV5-6	TRBJ1-6	NA	15	CASSSRGQYNSPLHF
TRBV18	TRBJ2-2	NA	15	CASSPTDSHTGELFF
TRBV30	TRBJ2-5	NA	14	CAWSMTDLQETQYF
TRBV4-2	TRBJ2-7	many	13	CASSSRRGDEQYF
TRBV11-3	TRBJ1-1	NA	13	CASSYRLNTEAFF
TRBV29-1	TRBJ2-7	NA	14	CSVGFGEGPYEQYF
TRBV5-6	TRBJ2-7	NA	15	CASSLALGGVYEQYF
TRBV7-6	TRBJ1-6	NA	15	CASSLVQIPSSPLHF
TRBV12-3/TRBV12-4	TRBJ2-3	NA	13	CASSLGAGDTQYF
TRBV9	TRBJ2-7	NA	18	CASSDWHPTIKRFYEQYF
TRBV5-1	TRBJ1-4	NA	15	CASSLARDLGEKLFF
TRBV9	TRBJ1-4	NA	15	CASSPEGGLNEKLFF
TRBV4-3	TRBJ2-7	NA	13	CASSQDRSYEQYF
TRBV4-1	TRBJ1-3	NA	15	CASSRQVGSGNTIYF
TRBV30	TRBJ1-4	NA	14	CAWTFSVRSEKLFF
TRBV5-1	TRBJ2-1	NA	14	CASSSSGRGNEQFF
TRBV7-9	TRBJ2-1	NA	14	CASSLGRAGNEQFF